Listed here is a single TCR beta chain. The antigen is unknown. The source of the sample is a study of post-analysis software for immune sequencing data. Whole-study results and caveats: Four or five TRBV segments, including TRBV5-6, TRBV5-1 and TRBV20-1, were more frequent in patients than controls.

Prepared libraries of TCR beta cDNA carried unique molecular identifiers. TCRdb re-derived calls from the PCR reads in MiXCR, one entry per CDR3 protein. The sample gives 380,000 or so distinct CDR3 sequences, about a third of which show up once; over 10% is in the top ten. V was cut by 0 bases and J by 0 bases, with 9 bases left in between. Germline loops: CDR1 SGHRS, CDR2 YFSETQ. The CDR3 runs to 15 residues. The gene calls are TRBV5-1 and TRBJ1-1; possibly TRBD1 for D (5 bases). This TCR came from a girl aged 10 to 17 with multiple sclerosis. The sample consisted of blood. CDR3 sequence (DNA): TGCGCCAGCAGCTTGGACGGACATATGAACACTGAAGCTTTCTTT. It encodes CASSLDGHMNTEAFF.